This T cell receptor (beta chain) emerged from a study of Ad26.COV2.S vaccination and SARS-CoV-2 variants. The assay was immunoSEQ multiplex PCR, and TCRdb's table has in-frame clones only and misses some. The data hold roughly 390,000 clones, with approximately 91% observed a single time. This sample's treatment: 19 received Ad26.COV2.S at low or high dose, single or two shots; five or six received placebo; per-sample allocation not given. At day 63 after the first vaccine or placebo injection, samples were drawn. V gave up 0 bases and J gave up 1 base, with 9 bases separating them. CDR1 MNHEY and CDR2 SVGAGI come from the germline V gene. CDR3 length: 15 residues.

The chain combines TRBV6-5 with TRBJ1-2; D is undetermined. The source material was peripheral blood, sampled in a trial of Ad26.COV2.S vaccine versus placebo. The sequence was collected from a person aged 18-65 years who received the Ad26.COV2.S COVID-19 vaccine or a placebo. CDR3 DNA: TGTGCCAGCAGTTACTCGAGTCCGCGTAACTATGGCTACACCTTC. Amino acids: CASSYSSPRNYGYTF.